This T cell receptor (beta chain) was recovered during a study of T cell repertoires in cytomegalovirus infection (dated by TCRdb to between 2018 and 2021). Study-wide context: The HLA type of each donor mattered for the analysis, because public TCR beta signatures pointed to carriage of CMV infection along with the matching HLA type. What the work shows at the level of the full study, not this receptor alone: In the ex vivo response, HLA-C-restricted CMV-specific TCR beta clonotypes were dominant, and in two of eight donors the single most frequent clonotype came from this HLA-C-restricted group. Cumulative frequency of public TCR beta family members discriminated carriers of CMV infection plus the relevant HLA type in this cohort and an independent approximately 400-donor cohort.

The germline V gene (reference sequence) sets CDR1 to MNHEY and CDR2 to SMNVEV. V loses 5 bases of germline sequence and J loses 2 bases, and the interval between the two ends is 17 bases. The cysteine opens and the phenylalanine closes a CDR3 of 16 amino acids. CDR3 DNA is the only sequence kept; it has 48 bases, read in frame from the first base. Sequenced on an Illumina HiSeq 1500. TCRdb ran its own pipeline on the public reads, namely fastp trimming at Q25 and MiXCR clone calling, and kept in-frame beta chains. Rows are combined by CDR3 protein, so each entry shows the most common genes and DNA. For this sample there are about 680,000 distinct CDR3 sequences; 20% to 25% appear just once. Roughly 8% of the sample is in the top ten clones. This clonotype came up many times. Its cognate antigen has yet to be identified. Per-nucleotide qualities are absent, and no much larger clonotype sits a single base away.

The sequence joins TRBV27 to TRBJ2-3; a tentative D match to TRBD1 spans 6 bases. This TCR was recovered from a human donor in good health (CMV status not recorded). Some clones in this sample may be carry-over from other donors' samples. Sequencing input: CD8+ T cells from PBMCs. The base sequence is TGTGCCAGCAGTCCAGGGGCAGGAGAACTCACAGATACGCAGTATTTT. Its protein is CASSPGAGELTDTQYF.